This T cell receptor beta chain was captured by sequencing in a study of cytomegalovirus exposure and HLA in healthy donors. Whole-study results and caveats: The study labeled more than 150 TCR beta chains cytomegalovirus-associated. According to a later analysis, TCR clusters from the first cohort tended to co-occur in the 100 to 150 validation repertoires.

Between the trimmed V and J ends, which lost 4 bases and 1 base, there was a span of 17 bases. In germline, CDR1 is SGHRS, CDR2 YFSETQ. This CDR3 is 16 amino acids long. Turning to this clone: Its target is unknown.

Clones were sequenced by immunoSEQ multiplex PCR, and TCRdb holds only the in-frame ones, with some missing. This table holds approximately 270,000 clones, almost 90% found once. The chain carries TRBV5-1 and TRBJ1-1; D may be TRBD1 (6 bases). This clonotype originated in a woman between 18 and 29 years old in good health and CMV-seronegative. Material: PBMCs. CDR3 in amino acids: CASSLIGRQENTEAFF. The CDR3 region has the DNA TGCGCCAGCAGCCTAATCGGTAGACAGGAGAACACTGAAGCTTTCTTT.